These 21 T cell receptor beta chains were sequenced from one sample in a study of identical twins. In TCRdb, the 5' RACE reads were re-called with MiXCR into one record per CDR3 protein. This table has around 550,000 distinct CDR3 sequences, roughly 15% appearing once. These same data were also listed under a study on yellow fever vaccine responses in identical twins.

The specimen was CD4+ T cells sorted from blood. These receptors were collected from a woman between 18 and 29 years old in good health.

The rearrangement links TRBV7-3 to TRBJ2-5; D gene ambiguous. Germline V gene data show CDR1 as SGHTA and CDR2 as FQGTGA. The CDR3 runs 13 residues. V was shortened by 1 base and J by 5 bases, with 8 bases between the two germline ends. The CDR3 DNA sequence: TGTGCCAGCAGCTTAATGGAAAAGGAGACCCAGTACTTC. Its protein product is CASSLMEKETQYF.

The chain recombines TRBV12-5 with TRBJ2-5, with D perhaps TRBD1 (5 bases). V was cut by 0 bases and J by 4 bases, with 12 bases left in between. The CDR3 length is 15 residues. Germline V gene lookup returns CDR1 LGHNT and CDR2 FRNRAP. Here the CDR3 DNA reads TGTGCTAGTGGTTTGGTACAGGCAGGGCCAGAGACCCAGTACTTC. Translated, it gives CASGLVQAGPETQYF. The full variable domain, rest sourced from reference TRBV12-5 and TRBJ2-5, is DARVTQTPRHKVTEMGQEVTMRCQPILGHNTVFWYRQTMMQGLELLAYFRNRAPLDDSGMPKDRFSAEMPDATLATLKIQPSEPRDSAVYFCASGLVQAGPETQYFGPGTRLLVL.

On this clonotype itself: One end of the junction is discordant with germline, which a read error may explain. The CDR3 reads CASARTGGSEQYF. The CDR3 DNA sequence: TGCGCCAGCGCCCGGACAGGGGGAAGCGAGCAGTATTTC. The chain employs TRBV5-1 and TRBJ2-7; 10 bases align to TRBD1. CDR3 length: 13 amino acids. In germline, CDR1 is SGHRS, CDR2 YFSETQ.

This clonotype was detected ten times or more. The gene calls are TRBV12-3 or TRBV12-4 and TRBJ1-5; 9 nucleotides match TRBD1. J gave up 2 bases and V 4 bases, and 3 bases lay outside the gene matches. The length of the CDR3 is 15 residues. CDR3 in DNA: TGTGCCAGCAGTTCCCGGACAGGGGGCAATCAGCCCCAGCATTTT. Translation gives CASSSRTGGNQPQHF.

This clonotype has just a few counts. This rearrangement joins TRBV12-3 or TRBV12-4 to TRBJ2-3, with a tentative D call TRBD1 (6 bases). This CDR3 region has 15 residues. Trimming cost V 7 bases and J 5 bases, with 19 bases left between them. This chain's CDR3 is CASTSMRAGEDTQYF. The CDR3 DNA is TGTGCCAGCACCTCGATGCGAGCAGGGGAAGATACGCAGTATTTT.

This CDR3 is CASSLVASYWADTQYF. DNA for the CDR3: TGTGCCAGCAGCTTAGTAGCCTCCTATTGGGCAGATACGCAGTATTTT. The chain recombines TRBV7-2 with TRBJ2-3; no clear D. V was pared by 1 base and J by 4 bases, with 15 bases between. CDR1 and CDR2 (germline): SGHTA, FQGNSA. This CDR3 has 16 residues.

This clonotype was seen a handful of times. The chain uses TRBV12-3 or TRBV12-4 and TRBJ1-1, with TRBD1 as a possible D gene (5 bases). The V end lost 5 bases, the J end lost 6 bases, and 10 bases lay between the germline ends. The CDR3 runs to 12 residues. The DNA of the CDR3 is TGTGCCAGCAGTACTGGGGCACCTGAAGCTTTCTTT. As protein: CASSTGAPEAFF.

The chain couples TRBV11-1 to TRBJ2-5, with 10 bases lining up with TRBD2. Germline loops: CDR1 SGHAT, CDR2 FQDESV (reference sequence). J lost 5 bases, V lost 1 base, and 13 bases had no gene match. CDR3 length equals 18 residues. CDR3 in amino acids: CASSLGRTSGGEGETQYF. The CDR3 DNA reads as TGTGCCAGCAGCTTAGGAAGGACTAGCGGAGGAGAGGGGGAGACCCAGTACTTC.

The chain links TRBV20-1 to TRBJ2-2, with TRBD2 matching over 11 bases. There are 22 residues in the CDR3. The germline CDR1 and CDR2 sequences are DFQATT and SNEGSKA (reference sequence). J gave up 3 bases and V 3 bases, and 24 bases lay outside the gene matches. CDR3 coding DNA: TGCAGTGCTAGGGTTCGGTTCCTTGGGACTAGCGGATACGAGAGCGACACCGGGGAGCTGTTTTTT. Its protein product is CSARVRFLGTSGYESDTGELFF.

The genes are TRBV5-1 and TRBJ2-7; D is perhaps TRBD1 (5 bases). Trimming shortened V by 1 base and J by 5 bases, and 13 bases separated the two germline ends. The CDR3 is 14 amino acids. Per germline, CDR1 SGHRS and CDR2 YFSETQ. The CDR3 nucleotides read TGCGCCAGCAGCTTGCTACAGGCTAGAAACGAGCAGTACTTC. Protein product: CASSLLQARNEQYF.

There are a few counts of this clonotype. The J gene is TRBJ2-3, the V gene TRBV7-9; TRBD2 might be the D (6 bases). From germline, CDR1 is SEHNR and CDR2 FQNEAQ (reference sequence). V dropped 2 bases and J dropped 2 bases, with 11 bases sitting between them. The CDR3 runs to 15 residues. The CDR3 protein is CASSLIGSPTDTQYF. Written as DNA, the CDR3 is TGTGCCAGCAGCTTAATCGGGAGCCCCACAGATACGCAGTATTTT.

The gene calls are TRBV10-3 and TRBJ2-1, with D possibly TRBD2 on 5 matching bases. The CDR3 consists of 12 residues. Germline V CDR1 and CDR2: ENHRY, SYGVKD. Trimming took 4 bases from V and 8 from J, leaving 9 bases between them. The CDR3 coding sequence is TGTGCCATCAGTGGTCTAGCCCATGAGCAGTTCTTC. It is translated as CAISGLAHEQFF.

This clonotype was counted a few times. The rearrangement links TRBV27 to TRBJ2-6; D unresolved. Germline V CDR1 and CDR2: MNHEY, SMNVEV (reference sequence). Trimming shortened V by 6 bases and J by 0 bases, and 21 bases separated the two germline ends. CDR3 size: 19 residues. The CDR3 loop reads CASRGIKQGHSSGANVLTF. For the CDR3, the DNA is TGTGCCAGCAGGGGAATCAAACAAGGGCATAGCTCTGGGGCCAACGTCCTGACTTTC.

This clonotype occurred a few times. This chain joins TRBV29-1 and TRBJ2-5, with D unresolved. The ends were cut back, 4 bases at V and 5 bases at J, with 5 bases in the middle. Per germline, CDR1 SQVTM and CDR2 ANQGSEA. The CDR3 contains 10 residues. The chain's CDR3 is CSVVGETQYF. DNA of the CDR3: TGCAGCGTTGTTGGGGAGACCCAGTACTTC.

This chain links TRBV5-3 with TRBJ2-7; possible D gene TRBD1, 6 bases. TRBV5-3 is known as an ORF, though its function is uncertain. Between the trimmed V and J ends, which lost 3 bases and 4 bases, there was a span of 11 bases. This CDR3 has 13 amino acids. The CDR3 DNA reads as TGTGCCAGAAGCTGGCTGACAGGATACGAGCAGTACGTC. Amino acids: CARSWLTGYEQYV.

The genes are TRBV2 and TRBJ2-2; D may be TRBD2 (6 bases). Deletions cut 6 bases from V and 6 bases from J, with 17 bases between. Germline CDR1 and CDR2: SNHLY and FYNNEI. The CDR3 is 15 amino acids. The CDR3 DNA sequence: TGTGCCAGCAGAGCGGAGGGCGGGATATCCGGGGAGCTGTTTTTT. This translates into CASRAEGGISGELFF.

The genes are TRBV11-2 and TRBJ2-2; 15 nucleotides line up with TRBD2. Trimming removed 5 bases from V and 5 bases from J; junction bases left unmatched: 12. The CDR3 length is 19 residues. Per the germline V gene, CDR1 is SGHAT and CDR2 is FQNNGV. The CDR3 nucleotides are TGTGCCAGCAGCCGCCAGTTGGGGACTAGCGGGAGGATAACCGGGGAGCTGTTTTTT. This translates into CASSRQLGTSGRITGELFF.

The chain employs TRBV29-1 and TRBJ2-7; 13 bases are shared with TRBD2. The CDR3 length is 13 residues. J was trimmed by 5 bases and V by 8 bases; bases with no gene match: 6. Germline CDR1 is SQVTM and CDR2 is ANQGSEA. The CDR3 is CSTRTSGSHEQYF. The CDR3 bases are TGCAGCACAAGGACTAGCGGGAGCCACGAGCAGTACTTC.

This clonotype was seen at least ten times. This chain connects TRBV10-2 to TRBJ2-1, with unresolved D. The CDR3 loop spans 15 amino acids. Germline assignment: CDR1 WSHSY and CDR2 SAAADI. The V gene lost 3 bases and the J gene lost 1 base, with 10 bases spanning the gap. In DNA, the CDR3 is TGCGCCAGCAGTGATAGGCCGTTTTCCTACAATGAGCAGTTCTTC. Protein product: CASSDRPFSYNEQFF.

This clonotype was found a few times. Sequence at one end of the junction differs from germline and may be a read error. The CDR3 DNA reads TGTGCCAGCAGTTTCGGGGCCCGGAACACTGAAGTTTTCTTT. Translation: CASSFGARNTEVFF. The chain combines TRBV12-3 or TRBV12-4 with TRBJ1-1; D perhaps matches TRBD1 (5 bases). CDR3 size: 14 residues.

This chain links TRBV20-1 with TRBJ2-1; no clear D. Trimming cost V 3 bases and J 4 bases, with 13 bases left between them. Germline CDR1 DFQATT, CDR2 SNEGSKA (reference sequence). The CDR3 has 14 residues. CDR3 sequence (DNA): TGCAGTGCTAGCTTACTACAGAGATACAATGAGCAGTTCTTC. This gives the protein CSASLLQRYNEQFF.